The 26 T cell receptor beta chains listed next were all sequenced from one sample in a study of blood T cell repertoires in COVID-19. The assay was immunoSEQ multiplex PCR, and TCRdb's table has in-frame clones only and misses some. Of approximately 120,000 clones listed, 92% are singletons. Sequencing was done on a sample of peripheral blood. These receptors were obtained from a man aged 50-60 years with COVID-19, enrolled during active disease.

V and J are TRBV9 and TRBJ2-1; 9 bases agree with TRBD2. In germline, CDR1 is SGDLS, CDR2 YYNGEE. Trimming cost V 4 bases and J 9 bases; bases outside gene matches: 14. This CDR3 region has 16 residues. CDR3 region: CASSSGSGRIHSEQFF. The CDR3 DNA reads TGTGCCAGCAGCTCCGGAAGCGGGAGGATACACAGTGAGCAGTTCTTC. Complete variable domain (other parts from reference TRBV9 and TRBJ2-1): DSGVTQTPKHLITATGQRVTLRCSPRSGDLSVYWYQQSLDQGLQFLIQYYNGEERAKGNILERFSAQQFPDLHSELNLSSLELGDSALYFCASSSGSGRIHSEQFFGPGTRLTVL.

The rearrangement uses TRBV5-6 and TRBJ1-2; 7 bases align to TRBD1. The CDR3 has 12 residues. After removal of 5 bases from V and 3 bases from J, the junction contained 1 base not matched to a gene. Germline values: CDR1 SGHDT, CDR2 YYEEEE. CDR3 nucleotides: TGTGCCAGCAGTGGGACAGACTATGGCTACACCTTC. Translated, it gives CASSGTDYGYTF.

A single count supports this clone. This sequence joins TRBV5-4 and TRBJ2-7, with D maybe TRBD1 (5 bases). CDR1 is SGHNT and CDR2 is YYREEE in the germline V gene (reference sequence). The CDR3 is 12 amino acids. V shed 1 base and J shed 6 bases, with 8 bases lying between them. DNA for the CDR3: TGTGCCAGCAGCTTGAGGGGAAGCGAGCAGTACGTC. This codes for CASSLRGSEQYV.

The CDR3 here is CATSPSGSSYEQYF. In DNA form, the CDR3 reads TGTGCCACCAGTCCTAGCGGGAGTTCCTACGAGCAGTACTTC. This chain links TRBV24-1 with TRBJ2-7; TRBD2 matches 10 bases. CDR1 is KGHDR, CDR2 SFDVKD, per germline. Trimming took 6 bases from V and 1 from J; bases not matched to a gene: 2. This CDR3 comprises 14 residues.

This chain uses TRBV11-2 with TRBJ2-2; D not resolved. With 5 bases removed from V and 5 bases from J, the gap between germline ends came to 12 bases. CDR1 and CDR2 (germline): SGHAT, FQNNGV. The CDR3 runs to 14 residues. The CDR3 here is CASSHRAGTGELFF. CDR3 bases: TGTGCCAGCAGCCACCGAGCCGGGACCGGGGAGCTGTTTTTT.

V is TRBV25-1 and J is TRBJ2-5; D might be TRBD2 (6 bases). Germline V gene sequence: CDR1 MGHDK, CDR2 SYGVNS. The length of the CDR3 is 14 residues. The germline V and J ends were trimmed by 2 bases and 5 bases, with 12 bases remaining between them. CDR3 region: CASSEAGGRETQYF. In DNA, the CDR3 is TGTGCCAGCAGTGAAGCTGGAGGGCGGGAGACCCAGTACTTC.

The V gene is TRBV7-9, the J gene TRBJ1-6; 11 bases align to TRBD1. Germline V gene data show CDR1 as SEHNR and CDR2 as FQNEAQ (reference sequence). V lost 5 bases to trimming and J lost 10 bases; unmatched junction nucleotides: 7. The length of the CDR3 is 15 residues. The CDR3 DNA follows: TGTGCCAGCAGCCCTCGGACAGGGGGCGAATCACCCCTCCACTTT. Translated, it gives CASSPRTGGESPLHF.

This chain joins TRBV9 and TRBJ2-7, with D perhaps matching TRBD2 (6 bases). Trimming cost V 0 bases and J 2 bases, with 9 bases left between them. Germline V gives CDR1 SGDLS, CDR2 YYNGEE. The CDR3 consists of 14 residues. The CDR3 loop is CASSVGDLPYEQYF. The CDR3 coding sequence is TGTGCCAGCAGCGTAGGGGACTTACCCTACGAGCAGTACTTC.

This chain connects TRBV7-3 to TRBJ2-7, with 8 bases identical to TRBD2. The CDR3 loop spans 15 amino acids. Germline assignment: CDR1 SGHTA and CDR2 FQGTGA. Trimming at V came to 5 bases and at J to 3 bases, leaving 9 bases not matched to a gene. CDR3 loop: CASSPGGAGGYEQYF. CDR3 DNA sequence: TGTGCCAGCAGCCCCGGAGGGGCGGGGGGCTACGAGCAGTACTTC. Full variable domain (rest looked up from reference TRBV7-3 and TRBJ2-7): GAGVSQTPSNKVTEKGKYVELRCDPISGHTALYWYRQSLGQGPEFLIYFQGTGAADDSGLPNDRFFAVRPEGSVSTLKIQRTERGDSAVYLCASSPGGAGGYEQYFGPGTRLTVT.

For this clone: Other nucleotide sequences from this sample produce the same CDR3. The chain is built from TRBV7-9 and TRBJ2-7, with D tentatively TRBD1 (6 bases). CDR1 and CDR2 (germline): SEHNR, FQNEAQ (reference sequence). The CDR3 runs 13 residues. Trimming removed 5 bases at V and 1 base at J, with 9 bases between. The CDR3 DNA follows: TGTGCCAGCAGCCCGGACAGTTCCTACGAGCAGTACGTC. It yields the protein CASSPDSSYEQYV.

V and J are TRBV18 and TRBJ2-1, with 11 bases that match TRBD2. The V gene's germline CDR1 is KGHSH and CDR2 LQKENI. The CDR3 length is 16 residues. J lost 8 bases, V lost 0 bases, and 6 bases had no gene match. For the CDR3, the DNA is TGTGCCAGCTCACCACCAGGTAGCGGGAGGGGGCATGAGCAGTTCTTC. Its protein product is CASSPPGSGRGHEQFF.

This rearrangement joins TRBV5-6 to TRBJ2-7, with TRBD1 identical over 9 bases. Germline lookup yields CDR1 SGHDT and CDR2 YYEEEE. The CDR3 contains 14 residues. Trimming removed 4 bases from V and 3 bases from J; junction bases left unmatched: 5. The CDR3 DNA sequence: TGTGCCAGCAGCGGTACAGGGGGCCGCTACGAGCAGTACTTC. Protein product: CASSGTGGRYEQYF.

V is TRBV2 and J is TRBJ2-7; D not resolved. Germline assignment: CDR1 SNHLY and CDR2 FYNNEI. With 0 bases removed from V and 7 bases from J, the gap between germline ends came to 13 bases. The CDR3 spans 14 residues. CDR3 sequence reads: CASSEALLRGEQYF. CDR3 coding DNA: TGTGCCAGCAGTGAAGCTCTATTGAGAGGTGAGCAGTACTTC.

The chain recombines TRBV5-6 with TRBJ2-7; possible D gene TRBD2, 5 bases. This CDR3 has 13 residues. The V end was cut by 0 bases, the J end by 3 bases, with 7 bases between. Germline V gene sequence: CDR1 SGHDT, CDR2 YYEEEE. The CDR3 is CASSLAAGYEQYF. The CDR3 region has the DNA TGTGCCAGCAGCTTGGCGGCGGGCTACGAGCAGTACTTC. Using reference TRBV5-6 and TRBJ2-7 for the parts outside the CDR3, the full variable domain is DAGVTQSPTHLIKTRGQQVTLRCSPKSGHDTVSWYQQALGQGPQFIFQYYEEEERQRGNFPDRFSGHQFPNYSSELNVNALLLGDSALYLCASSLAAGYEQYFGPGTRLTVT.

The chain combines TRBV2 with TRBJ1-3, with D unclear. Germline V gene sequence: CDR1 SNHLY, CDR2 FYNNEI. The CDR3 spans 14 residues. Trimming took off 8 bases at V and 0 bases at J, with 11 bases between the two ends. CDR3 nucleotide sequence: TGTGCCAGCCATAACGGGTACTCTGGAAACACCATATATTTT. Residues: CASHNGYSGNTIYF.

This clone showed up just once. The CDR3 sequence: CASSPRGGRGTGELFF. The CDR3 DNA reads TGTGCCAGCAGCCCAAGGGGAGGGCGGGGCACCGGGGAGCTGTTTTTT. V gene TRBV7-3 combines with J gene TRBJ2-2; 7 nucleotides match TRBD2. Per the germline V gene, CDR1 is SGHTA and CDR2 is FQGTGA. The junction had 10 bases not matched to a gene; V was cut back by 5 bases and J by 4 bases. The CDR3 has 16 amino acids.

The chain combines TRBV10-3 with TRBJ2-3, with 12 bases that match TRBD2. The CDR3 covers 14 residues. Per germline, CDR1 ENHRY and CDR2 SYGVKD. The V segment lost 9 bases and the J segment 2 bases; nucleotides outside the gene matches: 3. CDR3 amino acids: CAIGLAGPTDTQYF. The CDR3 nucleotides are TGTGCCATTGGACTAGCGGGACCCACAGATACGCAGTATTTT.

This rearrangement joins TRBV7-2 to TRBJ2-5; possible D gene TRBD1, 7 bases. The CDR3 runs to 14 residues. The V gene lost 7 bases and the J gene lost 5 bases, with 17 bases spanning the gap. Germline loops: CDR1 SGHTA, CDR2 FQGNSA. CDR3 sequence reads: CASTQGGSVETQYF. CDR3 in DNA: TGTGCCAGCACCCAGGGGGGTAGTGTGGAGACCCAGTACTTC.

The chain is built from TRBV29-1 and TRBJ2-7, with unresolved D. The V and J ends lost 0 bases and 5 bases respectively, with 11 bases between them. The CDR3 sequence is 13 residues long. Germline assignment: CDR1 SQVTM and CDR2 ANQGSEA. CDR3 sequence: CSVEDRSHHEQYF. DNA for the CDR3: TGCAGCGTTGAAGATCGGTCCCACCACGAGCAGTACTTC.

V gene TRBV29-1 combines with J gene TRBJ2-3; TRBD1 agrees at 7 bases. This CDR3 region has 14 residues. CDR1 is SQVTM and CDR2 is ANQGSEA in the germline V gene. The CDR3 coding sequence is TGCACCATATTGGAAGGACAGGGCACAGATACGCAGTATTTT. This codes for CTILEGQGTDTQYF.

V gene TRBV30 combines with J gene TRBJ2-5; D is perhaps TRBD2 (5 bases). CDR3 size: 14 residues. The V end was cut by 1 base, the J end by 10 bases, with 19 bases between. Germline V lookup: CDR1 GTSNPN, CDR2 SVGIG (reference sequence). CDR3 in DNA: TGTGCCTGGAGTGGGAGTTCTCGCGGGTTGGGCCAGTACTTC. The encoded protein is CAWSGSSRGLGQYF.

This clone has more than one count but fewer than ten. This chain connects TRBV4-1 to TRBJ2-5; D is perhaps TRBD1 (6 bases). Trimming removed 4 bases from V and 5 bases from J, with 11 bases in between. Germline V gives CDR1 MGHRA, CDR2 YSYEKL. This CDR3 region has 13 residues. CDR3 DNA: TGCGCCAGCAGCCGAACTCAGGGGGAGACCCAGTACTTC. It yields the protein CASSRTQGETQYF.

This clone was counted a single time. The chain recombines TRBV3-1 (or the pseudogene TRBV3-2) with TRBJ2-1; possibly TRBD1 for D (6 bases). Germline V CDR1 and CDR2: LGHDT, YNNKEL (reference sequence). This CDR3 has 13 amino acids. V gave up 1 base and J gave up 10 bases, with 11 bases separating them. CDR3 nucleotides: TGTGCCAGCAGCCAAGTTAGTGGGGGCGAGCAGTTCTTC. Translated, it gives CASSQVSGGEQFF.

The chain is built from TRBV10-2 and TRBJ2-5; 10 positions agree with TRBD2. The germline CDR1 and CDR2 sequences are WSHSY and SAAADI. The CDR3 is 19 residues long. V trimming: 4 bases; J trimming: 2 bases; junction bases outside the gene matches: 16. The CDR3 DNA reads as TGCGCCAGCAGTGCCCTGACAGGGATGGGGACTAGCGCTCAAGAGACCCAGTACTTC. Translated: CASSALTGMGTSAQETQYF.

This clone was counted once. The V gene is TRBV4-2, the J gene TRBJ2-2; a possible D gene is TRBD1 (5 bases). The V gene's germline CDR1 is LGHNA and CDR2 YNFKEQ. Between the trimmed V and J ends, which lost 2 bases and 2 bases, there was a span of 9 bases. The CDR3 contains 15 residues. The CDR3 sequence: CASSQFQGNTGELFF. The CDR3 DNA reads TGTGCCAGCAGCCAATTCCAGGGCAACACCGGGGAGCTGTTTTTT.

A few counts support this clone. The chain carries TRBV4-1 and TRBJ2-1, with 9 bases lining up with TRBD2. V lost 1 base to trimming and J lost 3 bases; unmatched junction nucleotides: 13. CDR1 and CDR2 (germline): MGHRA, YSYEKL. The CDR3 runs 19 residues. CDR3 coding DNA: TGCGCCAGCAGCCAAGGTCTAGCGGGACAACCTAAATTCTACAATGAGCAGTTCTTC. As protein: CASSQGLAGQPKFYNEQFF.